A single sample gave rise to the 17 T cell receptor beta chains below, sequenced in a study of cytomegalovirus exposure and HLA in healthy donors (dated by TCRdb to 2016 to 2017). Library creation used the immunoSEQ multiplex PCR assay. A mixture of 60 forward primers for TCR Vbeta segments and 13 reverse primers for TCR Jbeta segments was used in the multiplex PCR. Here the immuneACCESS table is served through TCRdb, limited to in-frame sequences with V and J called. Missing clones are a known gap in these copies; in checked studies unresolved V genes cover under half, and the rest lacks a known reason. Within this sample are fewer than 130,000 clones, with around 80% of them counted one time only. The ten most abundant clones make up 3.1% of the sample. The sequencing input was PBMCs. Receptor source: a woman between 40 and 50 years old in good health and CMV-seronegative.

This clone turned up a few times. This chain joins TRBV7-9 and TRBJ1-2; D unresolved. Germline values: CDR1 SEHNR, CDR2 FQNEAQ (reference sequence). The CDR3 contains 12 residues. The CDR3: CASEREGYGYTF. In DNA form, the CDR3 reads TGTGCTTCTGAGAGGGAGGGTTATGGCTACACCTTC.

The chain links TRBV4-1 to TRBJ1-6; D is undetermined. Trimming left V 3 bases short and J 7 bases short, with 4 bases between. The CDR3 is 12 residues long. Germline CDR1 MGHRA, CDR2 YSYEKL. The CDR3, as DNA: TGCGCCAGCAGCCATCGGAATTCACCCCTCCACTTT. It encodes CASSHRNSPLHF.

The gene calls are TRBV27 and TRBJ2-2; 9 bases map to TRBD1. V shed 3 bases and J 4 bases; nucleotides not matched to a gene: 9. Germline V gene sequence: CDR1 MNHEY, CDR2 SMNVEV (reference sequence). This CDR3 has 17 amino acids. The CDR3 spells CASSLLRQGVFTGELFF. In DNA, the CDR3 is TGTGCCAGCAGTTTGCTTCGACAGGGGGTTTTCACCGGGGAGCTGTTTTTT.

The chain couples TRBV7-9 to TRBJ2-5, with D possibly being TRBD1 (6 bases). The CDR3 consists of 15 residues. Trimming removed 2 bases at V and 5 bases at J, with 15 bases between. CDR1 SEHNR and CDR2 FQNEAQ come from the germline V gene (reference sequence). The CDR3 DNA is TGTGCCAGCAGCTTATCAGGGGACCCAGCGGAGACCCAGTACTTC. Protein: CASSLSGDPAETQYF.

This clone was counted a few times. The chain carries TRBV28 and TRBJ2-2; 10 bases are shared with TRBD2. The germline V gene has CDR1 MDHEN and CDR2 SYDVKM. The V and J ends lost 4 bases and 3 bases, in that order; junction bases with no gene match: 8. This CDR3 comprises 17 residues. The CDR3 sequence is CASSYSSGSFYTGELFF. The CDR3 nucleotides read TGTGCCAGCAGTTACTCTAGCGGGAGTTTTTACACCGGGGAGCTGTTTTTT.

The rearrangement links TRBV29-1 to TRBJ1-1, with 10 bases fitting TRBD1. Trimming removed 0 bases from V and 11 bases from J; junction bases left unmatched: 12. Germline V gives CDR1 SQVTM, CDR2 ANQGSEA. The CDR3 runs to 15 residues. CDR3 protein: CSVEEGQGIPPGAFF. Here the CDR3 DNA reads TGCAGCGTTGAAGAGGGACAGGGGATTCCCCCGGGGGCTTTCTTT.

The rearrangement links TRBV30 to TRBJ1-2; D possibly corresponds to TRBD1 (6 bases). The CDR3 runs 13 residues. Germline-derived CDR1 and CDR2 are GTSNPN and SVGIG (reference sequence). Trimming removed 1 base at V and 4 bases at J, with 10 bases between. CDR3 amino acids: CAWSEDSFYGYTF. For the CDR3, the DNA is TGTGCCTGGAGTGAGGACAGTTTCTATGGCTACACCTTC.

The chain combines TRBV28 with TRBJ1-2; 7 nucleotides match TRBD1. There are 13 residues in the CDR3. Germline-derived CDR1 and CDR2 are MDHEN and SYDVKM. The J segment lost 8 bases and the V segment lost 6 bases, leaving 9 bases of the junction unmatched. CDR3 in amino acids: CASRTPGGGGYTF. The CDR3 DNA is TGTGCCAGCAGAACGCCAGGGGGTGGGGGCTACACCTTC.

This chain connects TRBV5-1 to TRBJ2-1, with no clear D. V was cut by 5 bases and J by 8 bases, with 11 bases left in between. The V gene's germline CDR1 is SGHRS and CDR2 YFSETQ. This CDR3 comprises 12 residues. The CDR3 coding sequence is TGCGCCAGCAGTCGTGCGAGCGATGAGCAGTTCTTC. Translating gives CASSRASDEQFF.

This rearrangement joins TRBV7-2 to TRBJ2-7, with TRBD1 identical over 7 bases. Germline CDR1 SGHTA, CDR2 FQGNSA. This CDR3 is 15 amino acids long. V was clipped by 3 bases and J by 0 bases; unmatched bases: 5. The CDR3 coding sequence is TGTGCCAGCAGCTTGGACAGGCCTAGCTCCTACGAGCAGTACTTC. Protein product: CASSLDRPSSYEQYF. Complete variable domain (other parts from reference TRBV7-2 and TRBJ2-7): GAGVSQSPSNKVTEKGKDVELRCDPISGHTALYWYRQSLGQGLEFLIYFQGNSAPDKSGLPSDRFSAERTGGSVSTLTIQRTQQEDSAVYLCASSLDRPSSYEQYFGPGTRLTVT.

V gene TRBV11-2 combines with J gene TRBJ2-7; D is uncertain. Germline assignment: CDR1 SGHAT and CDR2 FQNNGV. V was shortened by 4 bases and J by 2 bases, with 12 bases between the two germline ends. The CDR3 has 14 residues. The CDR3 nucleotides are TGTGCCAGCAGCTCCCCCCCCAGGACCTACGAGCAGTACTTC. It encodes CASSSPPRTYEQYF.

This chain joins TRBV9 and TRBJ2-5; D unresolved. The germline gives CDR1 SGDLS, CDR2 YYNGEE. The CDR3 has 12 amino acids. V was clipped by 4 bases and J by 4 bases, with 8 bases between them. The DNA for the CDR3 is TGTGCCAGCAGCCCCGCCGGAGAGACCCAGTACTTC. Protein product: CASSPAGETQYF.

This clone was detected only once. The J gene is TRBJ1-2, the V gene TRBV5-5; TRBD1 matches at 7 bases. The CDR3 runs 15 residues. Germline V lookup: CDR1 SGHKS, CDR2 YYEKEE (reference sequence). The trim removed 4 bases at V and 0 bases at J, leaving 6 bases unmatched. DNA of the CDR3: TGTGCCAGCAGCGGGACAGCTTTAGCTAACTATGGCTACACCTTC. This encodes CASSGTALANYGYTF.

The chain has TRBV28 and TRBJ1-5, with D hard to call. The CDR3 is made up of 12 amino acids. Germline lookup yields CDR1 MDHEN and CDR2 SYDVKM. V shed 11 bases and J shed 1 base, with 9 bases lying between them. CDR3 in amino acids: CAARRSNQPQHF. The CDR3 DNA sequence: TGTGCCGCTAGAAGAAGCAATCAGCCCCAGCATTTT.

This clone showed up just once. The J gene is TRBJ2-1, the V gene TRBV5-1; perhaps TRBD1 as D (5 bases). The length of the CDR3 is 14 residues. V lost 4 bases, J lost 5 bases, and 13 bases lay in between. Germline CDR1 reads SGHRS; CDR2 reads YFSETQ. The CDR3 DNA is TGCGCCAGCAGCAAACAAAGGGGTGACAATGAGCAGTTCTTC. Its protein is CASSKQRGDNEQFF.

In its sample, this clone was seen a few times. V usage is TRBV29-1 and J usage is TRBJ2-3; 9 bases are shared with TRBD1. The CDR3 loop spans 13 amino acids. The trim removed 7 bases at V and 1 base at J, leaving 3 bases unmatched. The germline V gene encodes CDR1 SQVTM and CDR2 ANQGSEA. CDR3: CSGGQGGTDTQYF. The CDR3 DNA follows: TGCAGCGGGGGACAGGGAGGCACAGATACGCAGTATTTT.

The chain joins TRBV28 to TRBJ1-4, with 9 positions matching TRBD1. The germline gives CDR1 MDHEN, CDR2 SYDVKM. V lost 3 bases to trimming and J lost 14 bases; unmatched junction nucleotides: 13. The CDR3 runs 15 residues. CDR3 in DNA: TGTGCCAGCAGTTTGGTCGTTGTAACGGGACAGGGTCTGTTTTTT. Protein: CASSLVVVTGQGLFF.